The 24 T cell receptor beta chains below come from one sample, sequenced in a study of cytomegalovirus exposure and HLA in healthy donors. A multiplex PCR was run with 60 Vbeta primers and 13 Jbeta primers. TCRdb's copy holds only in-frame clones and misses some; the assay was immunoSEQ multiplex PCR. The sample lists roughly 110,000 clones; about two thirds were seen once. The sample was PBMCs. These receptors were taken from a boy aged 10-17 years in good health and CMV-seronegative.

This clone came up a few times. V and J are TRBV27 and TRBJ2-4, with 8 bases that match TRBD2. With 6 bases clipped from V and 7 bases from J, the junction kept 11 bases outside the gene matches. The CDR3 is 15 residues long. Germline loops: CDR1 MNHEY, CDR2 SMNVEV (reference sequence). CDR3 region: CASSLSGTRTNIQYF. The DNA for the CDR3 is TGTGCCAGCAGCCTGTCCGGGACTAGGACCAACATTCAGTACTTC.

J is TRBJ1-1 and V is TRBV15, with TRBD1 identical over 7 bases. The CDR3 runs 14 residues. In germline, CDR1 is LNHNV, CDR2 YYDKDF (reference sequence). The J segment lost 8 bases and the V segment lost 0 bases, leaving 6 bases of the junction unmatched. The CDR3 DNA sequence: TGTGCCACCAGCAGAGATCTCTTACAGGGGGAAGCTTTCTTT. Its protein product is CATSRDLLQGEAFF.

The chain is built from TRBV7-8 and TRBJ1-6, with 8 bases that match TRBD1. Germline V gene sequence: CDR1 SGHVS, CDR2 FQNEAQ. This CDR3 has 14 residues. V gave up 5 bases and J gave up 9 bases; unmatched junction bases: 6. The CDR3 nucleotides are TGTGCCAGCAGCCCCCAGGGGGCAATTTCACCCCTCCACTTT. Its translation is CASSPQGAISPLHF.

The table lists this clone with a few counts. The genes are TRBV29-1 and TRBJ2-7; TRBD1 agrees at 7 bases. The length of the CDR3 is 12 residues. Unmatched junction bases numbered 8, after V lost 0 bases and J lost 12 bases. Germline V gene data show CDR1 as SQVTM and CDR2 as ANQGSEA. CDR3 region: CSVEEEGGAGYF. The CDR3, as DNA: TGCAGCGTTGAAGAAGAAGGGGGCGCGGGGTACTTC.

This chain joins TRBV6-5 and TRBJ1-2; 7 bases map to TRBD1. The germline V gene encodes CDR1 MNHEY and CDR2 SVGAGI. V lost 2 bases to trimming and J lost 7 bases; unmatched junction nucleotides: 1. CDR3 size: 12 residues. The CDR3 DNA is TGTGCCAGCAGTTACCAGGGGGGTGGCTACACCTTC. This gives the protein CASSYQGGGYTF.

V gene TRBV2 combines with J gene TRBJ2-5; the D gene is possibly TRBD1 (5 bases). With 6 bases removed from V and 7 bases from J, the gap between germline ends came to 15 bases. The V gene's germline CDR1 is SNHLY and CDR2 FYNNEI. This CDR3 is built from 13 residues. In DNA, the CDR3 is TGTGCCAGCAGAGGGGAAATGGCCGGGACCCAGTACTTC. Protein product: CASRGEMAGTQYF.

V is TRBV11-2 and J is TRBJ2-1, with a weak D call TRBD2 (5 bases). Germline V CDR1 and CDR2: SGHAT, FQNNGV. V was shortened by 1 base and J by 10 bases, with 17 bases between the two germline ends. The CDR3 consists of 15 residues. CDR3 nucleotides: TGTGCCAGCAGCTTAGCCCGGCAGGCCCGAGGGGAGCAGTTCTTC. As protein: CASSLARQARGEQFF. The whole variable domain, remainder taken from reference TRBV11-2 and TRBJ2-1, is EAGVAQSPRYKIIEKRQSVAFWCNPISGHATLYWYQQILGQGPKLLIQFQNNGVVDDSQLPKDRFSAERLKGVDSTLKIQPAKLEDSAVYLCASSLARQARGEQFFGPGTRLTVL.

The rearrangement uses TRBV4-1 and TRBJ1-1; D remains unclear. The germline V gene has CDR1 MGHRA and CDR2 YSYEKL. V lost 2 bases and J lost 0, with 7 bases in between. CDR3 length: 14 amino acids. This CDR3 reads CASSQYQLNTEAFF. The CDR3 DNA reads TGCGCCAGCAGCCAATACCAGTTGAACACTGAAGCTTTCTTT.

This clone was seen a handful of times. The chain links TRBV10-3 to TRBJ2-7; 9 nucleotides match TRBD1. V trimming: 7 bases; J trimming: 7 bases; junction bases outside the gene matches: 11. The CDR3 sequence is 14 residues long. Germline CDR1 and CDR2: ENHRY and SYGVKD. The CDR3 coding sequence is TGTGCCATCAATCGGGACAGGGTCGCTCGGGAGCAGTACTTC. Residues: CAINRDRVAREQYF.

This chain links TRBV19 with TRBJ2-5, with TRBD2 identical over 8 bases. V lost 3 bases, J lost 1 base, and 4 bases stayed unmatched. CDR1 is LNHDA, CDR2 SQIVND, per germline (reference sequence). The CDR3 covers 15 residues. The CDR3 here is CASSIIAGPQETQYF. As DNA, the CDR3 is TGTGCCAGTAGTATCATAGCGGGACCCCAAGAGACCCAGTACTTC.

This chain connects TRBV7-2 to TRBJ1-1; 10 bases map to TRBD1. CDR3 length: 14 amino acids. Germline trimming cut 4 bases from V and 5 bases from J; bases unmatched to any gene: 4. Germline CDR1 reads SGHTA; CDR2 reads FQGNSA. CDR3 sequence (DNA): TGTGCCAGCAGCTCCGACAGGGGGCGGACTGAAGCTTTCTTT. Amino acids: CASSSDRGRTEAFF.

This sequence joins TRBV13 and TRBJ2-5; D remains ambiguous. Germline V gives CDR1 PRHDT, CDR2 FYEKMQ (reference sequence). This CDR3 spans 14 amino acids. Between the trimmed V and J ends, which lost 0 bases and 1 base, there was a span of 6 bases. DNA of the CDR3: TGTGCCAGCAGCTTAGGGGGCCCCCAAGAGACCCAGTACTTC. This encodes CASSLGGPQETQYF.

The V call is TRBV11-2, the J call TRBJ1-1, with D perhaps matching TRBD1 (5 bases). Trimming stripped 2 bases from V and 4 bases from J, with 11 bases between. The CDR3 has 14 residues. Germline V gene lookup returns CDR1 SGHAT and CDR2 FQNNGV. CDR3: CASSLRQGSTEAFF. The CDR3 DNA sequence: TGTGCCAGCAGCTTAAGGCAGGGAAGCACTGAAGCTTTCTTT.

The rearrangement uses TRBV7-2 and TRBJ2-1; 10 positions agree with TRBD2. The V and J ends lost 2 bases and 7 bases, in that order; junction bases with no gene match: 5. CDR1 and CDR2 from the germline V gene are SGHTA and FQGNSA. The CDR3 totals 15 residues. In nucleotides, the CDR3 is TGTGCCAGCAGCTTAATAACTAGCGGGGAGAATGAGCAGTTCTTC. Its protein product is CASSLITSGENEQFF.

The CDR3, as DNA: TGTGCCAGTAGTAGGGGACAGGTCGTTAGGAATCAGCCCCAGCATTTT. Translation gives CASSRGQVVRNQPQHF. The V gene is TRBV19, the J gene TRBJ1-5, with 8 bases aligning to TRBD1. Trimming removed 4 bases from V and 4 bases from J; junction bases left unmatched: 9. CDR3 size: 16 residues. Germline V gene sequence: CDR1 LNHDA, CDR2 SQIVND (reference sequence).

This clone was recorded once. The chain uses TRBV11-3 and TRBJ2-5; D unresolved. This CDR3 contains 14 residues. Germline CDR1 is SGHNT and CDR2 is YENEEA. V was shortened by 2 bases and J by 5 bases, with 12 bases between the two germline ends. The CDR3 sequence is CASSLPPAAETQYF. CDR3 DNA: TGTGCCAGCAGCTTACCCCCCGCAGCGGAGACCCAGTACTTC.

The chain is built from TRBV2 and TRBJ2-2; 9 bases are a match to TRBD1. Per the germline V gene, CDR1 is SNHLY and CDR2 is FYNNEI. CDR3 length: 16 residues. Trimming removed 0 bases from V and 4 bases from J; junction bases left unmatched: 3. The CDR3 DNA reads TGTGCCAGCAGTGAAGCGTGGACAGGGGCCACCGGGGAGCTGTTTTTT. Its protein is CASSEAWTGATGELFF.

This chain joins TRBV5-1 and TRBJ1-1, with a possible D match to TRBD1 (5 bases). This CDR3 has 13 residues. Germline CDR1 SGHRS, CDR2 YFSETQ. Trimming removed 7 bases at V and 0 bases at J, with 10 bases between. CDR3 in amino acids: CASSGQMNTEAFF. The CDR3 DNA is TGCGCCAGCTCAGGGCAAATGAACACTGAAGCTTTCTTT.

The V and J genes are TRBV27 and TRBJ2-3; D unresolved. V lost 6 bases, J lost 3 bases, and 16 bases lay in between. The CDR3 is 15 residues long. CDR1 is MNHEY and CDR2 is SMNVEV in the germline V gene (reference sequence). The CDR3: CASSPLERNTDTQYF. The CDR3 region has the DNA TGTGCCAGCAGCCCCTTGGAGAGGAATACAGATACGCAGTATTTT.

J is TRBJ1-1 and V is TRBV5-1; 9 bases fit TRBD1. The germline V gene has CDR1 SGHRS and CDR2 YFSETQ. With 2 bases clipped from V and 4 bases from J, the junction kept 3 bases outside the gene matches. The CDR3 is made up of 14 amino acids. The CDR3 reads CASSLPGQGTEAFF. CDR3 nucleotides: TGCGCCAGCAGCTTACCGGGACAGGGCACTGAAGCTTTCTTT.

The chain uses TRBV7-2 and TRBJ1-5; D is perhaps TRBD1 (5 bases). The germline V and J ends were trimmed by 1 base and 0 bases, with 16 bases remaining between them. This CDR3 region has 18 residues. Germline lookup yields CDR1 SGHTA and CDR2 FQGNSA. Here the CDR3 reads CASSLDVFTGYSNQPQHF. In DNA form, the CDR3 reads TGTGCCAGCAGCTTAGACGTCTTCACAGGATATAGCAATCAGCCCCAGCATTTT.

The rearrangement links TRBV4-2 to TRBJ2-3, with D tentatively TRBD2 (5 bases). The V end was cut by 2 bases, the J end by 1 base, with 13 bases between. From germline, CDR1 is LGHNA and CDR2 YNFKEQ. The CDR3 length is 16 residues. The CDR3 spells CASSQSGSDRTDTQYF. CDR3 DNA sequence: TGTGCCAGCAGCCAAAGTGGTAGCGACCGCACAGATACGCAGTATTTT.

The rearrangement uses TRBV9 and TRBJ1-1, with 8 bases lining up with TRBD1. Germline values: CDR1 SGDLS, CDR2 YYNGEE. The CDR3 covers 16 residues. V was pared by 7 bases and J by 7 bases, with 18 bases of the junction left unmatched. CDR3 nucleotides: TGTGCCAGCGCCTTGGAACCAGGGGGCGGGAAGGGTGAAGCTTTCTTT. It specifies CASALEPGGGKGEAFF.

The chain combines TRBV19 with TRBJ1-1; D might be TRBD1 (5 bases). The germline V gene has CDR1 LNHDA and CDR2 SQIVND (reference sequence). The V end lost 4 bases, the J end lost 0 bases, and 9 bases lay between the germline ends. The CDR3 sequence is 14 residues long. CDR3 bases: TGTGCCAGTAGTAGTGGAGGGGTGAACACTGAAGCTTTCTTT. It translates to CASSSGGVNTEAFF.